This T cell receptor beta chain was sequenced in a study of cytomegalovirus exposure and HLA in healthy donors. Study-wide findings and caveats: Data from an earlier analysis indicated that most TCR beta V segments were productive either about 87% or about 30% of the time. Most subjects' HLA-A and HLA-B alleles were reportedly predicted from TCR beta sequences.

To note about this clone: Its antigen is not known.

Researchers ran the PCR with 60 Vbeta and 13 Jbeta primers. Assay: immunoSEQ multiplex PCR; the TCRdb copy retains only in-frame clones and omits some. The repertoire holds 55,000 to 65,000 clones, around 85% seen once, with roughly 3% in the top ten. The germline V gene has CDR1 SGHRS and CDR2 YFSETQ. The length of the CDR3 is 15 residues. V lost 6 bases and J 7 bases, leaving 19 bases between the germline ends. The specimen was PBMCs. The sequence was obtained from a woman between 25 and 40 years old in good health and CMV-seronegative. The chain uses TRBV5-1 and TRBJ1-4; tentatively, D is TRBD1 (5 bases). CDR3 bases: TGCGCCAGCACCCTCCAGGGAGGAGGTAGTGAAAAACTGTTTTTT. Translating gives CASTLQGGGSEKLFF.